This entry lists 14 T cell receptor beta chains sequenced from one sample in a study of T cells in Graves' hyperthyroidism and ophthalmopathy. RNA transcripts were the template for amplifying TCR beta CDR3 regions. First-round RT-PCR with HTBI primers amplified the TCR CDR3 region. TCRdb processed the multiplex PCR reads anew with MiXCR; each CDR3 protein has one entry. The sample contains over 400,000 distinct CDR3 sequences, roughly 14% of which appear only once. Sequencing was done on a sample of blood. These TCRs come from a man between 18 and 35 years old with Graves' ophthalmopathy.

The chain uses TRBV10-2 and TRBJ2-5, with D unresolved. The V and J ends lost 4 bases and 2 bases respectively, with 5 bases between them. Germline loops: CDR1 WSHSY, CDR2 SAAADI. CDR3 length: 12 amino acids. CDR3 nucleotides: TGCGCCAGCAGTGTCGCGCAAGAGACCCAGTACTTC. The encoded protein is CASSVAQETQYF.

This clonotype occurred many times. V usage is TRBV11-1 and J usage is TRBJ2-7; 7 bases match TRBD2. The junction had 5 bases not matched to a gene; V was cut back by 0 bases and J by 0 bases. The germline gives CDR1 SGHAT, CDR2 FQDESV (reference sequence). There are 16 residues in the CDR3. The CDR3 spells CASSLAGLPSSYEQYF. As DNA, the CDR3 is TGTGCCAGCAGCTTAGCGGGACTACCGAGCTCCTACGAGCAGTACTTC.

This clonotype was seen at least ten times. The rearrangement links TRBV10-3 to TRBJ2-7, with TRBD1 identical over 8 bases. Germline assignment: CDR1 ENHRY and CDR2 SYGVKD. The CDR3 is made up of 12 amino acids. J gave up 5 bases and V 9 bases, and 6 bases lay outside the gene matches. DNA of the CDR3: TGTGCCATGTCAGGGGGCGCGAACGAGCAGTACTTC. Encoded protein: CAMSGGANEQYF.

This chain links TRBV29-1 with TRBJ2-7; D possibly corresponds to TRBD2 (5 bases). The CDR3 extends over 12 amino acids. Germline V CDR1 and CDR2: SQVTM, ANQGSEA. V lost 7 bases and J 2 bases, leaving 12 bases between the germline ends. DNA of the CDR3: TGCAGCGCCAAAAGCGGCACCTACGAGCAGTACTTC. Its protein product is CSAKSGTYEQYF.

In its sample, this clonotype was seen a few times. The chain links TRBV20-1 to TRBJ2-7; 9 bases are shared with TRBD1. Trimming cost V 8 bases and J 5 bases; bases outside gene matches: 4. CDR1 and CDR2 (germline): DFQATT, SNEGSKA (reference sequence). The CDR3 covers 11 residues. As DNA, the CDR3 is TGCAGTCCGGGACAGGGCAACGAGCAGTACTTC. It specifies CSPGQGNEQYF.

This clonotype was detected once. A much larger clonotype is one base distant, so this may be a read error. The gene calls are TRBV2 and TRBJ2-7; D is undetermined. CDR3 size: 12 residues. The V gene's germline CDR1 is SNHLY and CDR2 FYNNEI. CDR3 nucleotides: TGTGCCGGCAGTCGGATTTCCTACGAGCAGTACTTC. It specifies CAGSRISYEQYF.

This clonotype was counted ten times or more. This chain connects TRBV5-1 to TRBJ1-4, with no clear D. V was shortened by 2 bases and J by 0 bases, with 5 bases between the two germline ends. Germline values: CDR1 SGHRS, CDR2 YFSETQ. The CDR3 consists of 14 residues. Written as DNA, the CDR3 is TGCGCCAGCAGCTTAGCGGCAACTAATGAAAAACTGTTTTTT. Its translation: CASSLAATNEKLFF. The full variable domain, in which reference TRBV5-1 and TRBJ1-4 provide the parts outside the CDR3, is KAGVTQTPRYLIKTRGQQVTLSCSPISGHRSVSWYQQTPGQGLQFLFEYFSETQRNKGNFPGRFSGRQFSNSRSEMNVSTLELGDSALYLCASSLAATNEKLFFGSGTQLSVL.

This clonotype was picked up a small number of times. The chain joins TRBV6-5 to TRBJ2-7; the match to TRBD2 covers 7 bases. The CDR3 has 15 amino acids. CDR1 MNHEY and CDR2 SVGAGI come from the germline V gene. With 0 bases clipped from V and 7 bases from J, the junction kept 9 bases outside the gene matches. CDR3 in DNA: TGTGCCAGCAGTTACTCACCGGGACTAACGGGAGAGCAGTACTTC. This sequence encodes CASSYSPGLTGEQYF.

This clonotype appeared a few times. This chain's CDR3 is CATLGQANQPQHF. The CDR3 nucleotides read TGTGCCACTCTCGGACAGGCCAATCAGCCCCAGCATTTT. The chain couples TRBV19 to TRBJ1-5, with 7 nucleotides matching TRBD1. CDR3 length: 13 amino acids. Germline V gene data show CDR1 as LNHDA and CDR2 as SQIVND (reference sequence). After removal of 10 bases from V and 3 bases from J, the junction contained 6 bases not matched to a gene.

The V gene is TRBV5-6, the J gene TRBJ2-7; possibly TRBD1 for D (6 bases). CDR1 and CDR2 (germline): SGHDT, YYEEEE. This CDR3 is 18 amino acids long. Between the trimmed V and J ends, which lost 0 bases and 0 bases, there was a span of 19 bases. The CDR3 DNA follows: TGTGCCAGCAGCTTGGTTTCCAGGGGCCGCCTAAGCTCCTACGAGCAGTACTTC. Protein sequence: CASSLVSRGRLSSYEQYF.

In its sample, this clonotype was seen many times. This CDR3 reads CAWRKNTEAFF. CDR3 bases: TGTGCCTGGAGGAAGAACACTGAAGCTTTCTTT. This chain links TRBV30 with TRBJ1-1, with D unresolved. The CDR3 has 11 amino acids. Trimming removed 3 bases at V and 1 base at J, with 3 bases between. CDR1 is GTSNPN, CDR2 SVGIG, per germline (reference sequence).

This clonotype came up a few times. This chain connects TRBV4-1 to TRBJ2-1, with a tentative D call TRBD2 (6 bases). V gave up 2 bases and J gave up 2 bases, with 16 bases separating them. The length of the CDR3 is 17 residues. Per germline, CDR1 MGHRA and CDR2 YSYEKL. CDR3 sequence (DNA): TGCGCCAGCAGCCAACTCTTGGGTGGAGGGCCCTACAATGAGCAGTTCTTC. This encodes CASSQLLGGGPYNEQFF.

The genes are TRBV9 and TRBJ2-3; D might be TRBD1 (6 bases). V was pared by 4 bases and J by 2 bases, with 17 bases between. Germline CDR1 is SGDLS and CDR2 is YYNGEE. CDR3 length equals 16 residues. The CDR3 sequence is CASSLPTGTYTDTQYF. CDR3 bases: TGTGCCAGCAGCCTTCCAACCGGGACATACACAGATACGCAGTATTTT. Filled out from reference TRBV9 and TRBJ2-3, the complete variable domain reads DSGVTQTPKHLITATGQRVTLRCSPRSGDLSVYWYQQSLDQGLQFLIQYYNGEERAKGNILERFSAQQFPDLHSELNLSSLELGDSALYFCASSLPTGTYTDTQYFGPGTRLTVL.

Here the CDR3 reads CASSPTGIGAFF. In DNA form, the CDR3 reads TGTGCCAGCAGCCCTACAGGGATTGGAGCTTTCTTT. This chain uses TRBV12-3 or TRBV12-4 with TRBJ1-1; perhaps TRBD1 as D (6 bases). The CDR3 totals 12 residues. V shed 6 bases and J shed 10 bases, with 15 bases lying between them.